This T cell receptor beta chain stems from a study of CD8 T cells in Susac syndrome. The CDR3 is 15 residues long. CDR1 is DFQATT and CDR2 is SNEGSKA in the germline V gene (reference sequence). V dropped 3 bases and J dropped 1; count of bases not matched to a gene: 7. It was with random hexamers that about 0.45 to 1 ug RNA was reverse transcribed. TCRdb passed the immunoSEQ multiplex PCR reads through MiXCR, listing each CDR3 protein once. The sample lists about 130,000 distinct CDR3 sequences, 90% to 95% occurring once. This sequence originates from a human donor with Susac syndrome. The sequenced material came from CD8+ T cells from PBMCs. The chain combines TRBV20-1 with TRBJ1-1, with 8 bases matching TRBD1. DNA for the CDR3: TGCAGTGCTAGTGGACAGGGTAGTGGGAACACTGAAGCTTTCTTT. It yields the protein CSASGQGSGNTEAFF.